The T cell receptor (beta chain) described here comes from a study of blood T cells in healthy people across ages. Study-wide points: It was found that TCR beta diversity correlated strongly with the percentage of naive T cells.

Of note for this clonotype: The antigen is undetermined.

The trim removed 7 bases at V and 4 bases at J, leaving 7 bases unmatched. The CDR3 is made up of 14 amino acids. CDR1 and CDR2 from the germline V gene are ENHRY and SYGVKD. It was with a sample-barcoded 5' primer and a J-beta primer mix that a second PCR of roughly 7 to 12 cycles was run. Per-sample output comprised a minimum of 3 million paired-end reads containing CDR3. In TCRdb, the 5' RACE reads were re-called with MiXCR into one record per CDR3 protein. The profile shows 270,000 or so distinct CDR3 sequences, roughly 26% of them singletons. For every donor, a draw yielded around 10 milliliters of peripheral blood. The authors isolated at least 7 million PBMCs per sample.

The sequence was obtained from a woman aged 70-85 years in good health. The sample was blood. The rearrangement uses TRBV10-3 and TRBJ2-3, with 8 bases identical to TRBD2. This CDR3 is CAITSGRNADTQYF. Written as DNA, the CDR3 is TGTGCCATCACCAGCGGGAGAAACGCAGATACGCAGTATTTT.